These 19 T cell receptor beta chains originate from one sample sequenced in a study of blood T cell repertoires in COVID-19. Some clones are missing from TCRdb's copy, which holds only in-frame ones; the method was immunoSEQ multiplex PCR. The repertoire has some 70,000 clones, more than 85% of them found once; the top ten carry around 7.3%. Sequencing was done on a sample of peripheral blood. All receptors come from a man aged 40-49 years with COVID-19, enrolled during active disease.

The chain recombines TRBV2 with TRBJ2-7; D may be TRBD2 (6 bases). In germline, CDR1 is SNHLY, CDR2 FYNNEI. The CDR3 spans 15 residues. Trimming shortened V by 6 bases and J by 2 bases, and 17 bases separated the two germline ends. CDR3 coding DNA: TGTGCCAGCAGCCAGTTGGCGGGGATAACCTACGAGCAGTACTTC. Protein product: CASSQLAGITYEQYF.

V is TRBV6-2 or TRBV6-3 and J is TRBJ1-3, with TRBD1 matching 7 bases. Unmatched junction bases numbered 2, after V lost 2 bases and J lost 4 bases. Germline V CDR1 and CDR2: MNHEY, SVGEGT. The CDR3 has 14 residues. The CDR3 region is CASSYGTAGNTIYF. The CDR3, as DNA: TGTGCCAGCAGTTACGGGACAGCAGGAAACACCATATATTTT.

The rearrangement joins TRBV27 to TRBJ2-3; 11 bases map to TRBD2. Germline V CDR1 and CDR2: MNHEY, SMNVEV (reference sequence). Trimming cost V 5 bases and J 0 bases; bases outside gene matches: 13. This CDR3 is built from 19 residues. CDR3 nucleotide sequence: TGTGCCAGCAGTCGATTTAGCGGGGGGGAAAGCCTTAGCACAGATACGCAGTATTTT. Protein: CASSRFSGGESLSTDTQYF.

The V gene is TRBV5-4, the J gene TRBJ2-3, with D hard to call. This CDR3 is built from 13 residues. CDR1 is SGHNT, CDR2 YYREEE, per germline (reference sequence). Trimming removed 4 bases from V and 4 bases from J, with 10 bases in between. CDR3 sequence reads: CASSHTIADTQYF. The DNA for the CDR3 is TGTGCCAGCAGCCATACTATAGCAGATACGCAGTATTTT.

This chain connects TRBV2 to TRBJ2-3, with 8 bases that match TRBD2. V trimming: 6 bases; J trimming: 2 bases; junction bases outside the gene matches: 4. The CDR3 totals 14 residues. Germline CDR1 SNHLY, CDR2 FYNNEI. CDR3 DNA sequence: TGTGCCAGCAGGACTAGCGAGACCACAGATACGCAGTATTTT. This sequence encodes CASRTSETTDTQYF.

The chain recombines TRBV5-1 with TRBJ1-3; D not certain. V dropped 7 bases and J dropped 0 bases, with 14 bases sitting between them. Germline V gene sequence: CDR1 SGHRS, CDR2 YFSETQ. This CDR3 is built from 15 residues. In DNA form, the CDR3 reads TGCGCCAGCGGTGGCCCAGGAACCTCTGGAAACACCATATATTTT. Its protein product is CASGGPGTSGNTIYF.

The chain joins TRBV6-1 to TRBJ1-4, with 9 bases fitting TRBD1. Germline CDR1 is MNHNS and CDR2 is SASEGT. With V trimmed by 0 bases and J by 8 bases, 4 bases remained unmatched. This CDR3 comprises 15 residues. CDR3 protein: CASSEAGTGREKLFF. CDR3 nucleotide sequence: TGTGCCAGCAGTGAAGCCGGGACAGGGAGAGAAAAACTGTTTTTT.

The chain is built from TRBV19 and TRBJ1-1; 9 positions match TRBD1. J was trimmed by 4 bases and V by 7 bases; bases with no gene match: 4. Germline lookup yields CDR1 LNHDA and CDR2 SQIVND (reference sequence). CDR3 length: 13 residues. In nucleotides, the CDR3 is TGTGCCAGTACTGGGACAGGGCGCACTGAAGCTTTCTTT. It codes for CASTGTGRTEAFF. Using reference TRBV19 and TRBJ1-1 for the parts outside the CDR3, the full variable domain is DGGITQSPKYLFRKEGQNVTLSCEQNLNHDAMYWYRQDPGQGLRLIYYSQIVNDFQKGDIAEGYSVSREKKESFPLTVTSAQKNPTAFYLCASTGTGRTEAFFGQGTRLTVV.

The chain employs TRBV19 and TRBJ2-1; TRBD1 is a possible D gene (6 bases). Germline CDR1 and CDR2: LNHDA and SQIVND (reference sequence). V shed 7 bases and J shed 8 bases, with 21 bases lying between them. This CDR3 region has 15 residues. The CDR3 loop is CASKRTTGRTDEQFF. The CDR3 region has the DNA TGTGCCAGTAAAAGAACGACAGGAAGGACGGATGAGCAGTTCTTC.

The V gene is TRBV5-4, the J gene TRBJ2-5; 10 bases match TRBD2. Germline values: CDR1 SGHNT, CDR2 YYREEE (reference sequence). V was pared by 5 bases and J by 2 bases, with 6 bases of the junction left unmatched. The length of the CDR3 is 15 residues. The CDR3 loop is CASSPTSGAQETQYF. For the CDR3, the DNA is TGTGCCAGCAGTCCAACTAGCGGGGCACAAGAGACCCAGTACTTC.

The J gene is TRBJ1-4, the V gene TRBV6-1, with D uncertain. The J call may be faulty, since TRBJ2-2 better matches the DNA end. The CDR3 is made up of 12 amino acids. Germline loops: CDR1 MNHNS, CDR2 SASEGT. The CDR3 sequence is CASSETTGELFF. The CDR3 coding sequence is TGTGCCAGCAGTGAAACTACAGGGGAGCTGTTTTTT.

The chain has TRBV19 and TRBJ2-6; D may be TRBD2 (5 bases). The V gene's germline CDR1 is LNHDA and CDR2 SQIVND (reference sequence). V was pared by 3 bases and J by 2 bases, with 14 bases between. The CDR3 contains 17 residues. The CDR3 DNA follows: TGTGCCAGTAGTATGCCTAGCTCACCTCCTGGGGCCAACGTCCTGACTTTC. Translating it yields CASSMPSSPPGANVLTF.

The V and J genes are TRBV5-1 and TRBJ1-6; D ambiguous. V shed 0 bases and J shed 5 bases, with 6 bases lying between them. Germline CDR1 and CDR2: SGHRS and YFSETQ. CDR3 length equals 14 residues. The CDR3 sequence: CASSLARDNSPLHF. The CDR3 nucleotides read TGCGCCAGCAGCTTGGCACGGGATAATTCACCCCTCCACTTT.

The V call is TRBV15, the J call TRBJ1-4; unclear D gene. V was shortened by 5 bases and J by 6 bases, with 10 bases between the two germline ends. This CDR3 has 13 residues. Germline CDR1 reads LNHNV; CDR2 reads YYDKDF (reference sequence). In DNA form, the CDR3 reads TGTGCCACCAGCCAGCGCGGTGATGAAAAACTGTTTTTT. Protein: CATSQRGDEKLFF.

This chain joins TRBV27 and TRBJ1-2; 7 bases align to TRBD1. The CDR3 covers 13 residues. V was clipped by 5 bases and J by 3 bases; unmatched bases: 3. CDR1 MNHEY and CDR2 SMNVEV come from the germline V gene (reference sequence). CDR3 sequence: CASSLTGDYGYTF. For the CDR3, the DNA is TGTGCCAGCAGTCTAACAGGGGACTATGGCTACACCTTC.

V and J are TRBV3-1 (or the pseudogene TRBV3-2) and TRBJ1-4, with unresolved D. Germline V lookup: CDR1 LGHDT, CDR2 YNNKEL (reference sequence). The CDR3 has 16 residues. V was shortened by 4 bases and J by 0 bases, with 12 bases between the two germline ends. This CDR3 reads CASSPREAATNEKLFF. The CDR3 DNA reads as TGTGCCAGCAGCCCTCGTGAGGCAGCAACTAATGAAAAACTGTTTTTT.

The V call is TRBV3-1 (or the pseudogene TRBV3-2), the J call TRBJ1-2; 8 nucleotides line up with TRBD1. V was clipped by 5 bases and J by 13 bases; unmatched bases: 6. The CDR3 consists of 11 residues. The germline gives CDR1 LGHDT, CDR2 YNNKEL (reference sequence). The CDR3 loop reads CASSSRQGCTF. Here the CDR3 DNA reads TGTGCCAGCAGCTCCCGACAGGGGTGCACCTTC.

This clone occurred a few times. The rearrangement uses TRBV12-5 and TRBJ2-3; the match to TRBD1 covers 10 bases. V was clipped by 3 bases and J by 1 base; unmatched bases: 10. This CDR3 is built from 18 residues. Per the germline V gene, CDR1 is LGHNT and CDR2 is FRNRAP. The CDR3 reads CASGLRDRGLRGTDTQYF. The DNA for the CDR3 is TGTGCTAGTGGTTTAAGGGACAGGGGTCTGAGGGGCACAGATACGCAGTATTTT.

The genes are TRBV12-3 or TRBV12-4 and TRBJ1-2; D remains ambiguous. Deletions cut 3 bases from V and 7 bases from J, with 12 bases between. The CDR3 is made up of 13 amino acids. CDR3 DNA: TGTGCCAGCAGTTTTGGCCGGGTGGGTGGCTACACCTTC. Amino acids: CASSFGRVGGYTF.